Here is one T cell receptor (beta chain) with its context. This sample is part of a study of CD8 T cells in Susac syndrome. TCR beta was sequenced from blood CD8+ and CD4+ T cells. The germline V gene encodes CDR1 SGHRS and CDR2 YFSETQ. V was cut by 0 bases and J by 5 bases, with 5 bases left in between. The CDR3 runs 12 residues. Random hexamers were used to reverse transcribe the RNA input (about 0.5 to 1 ug). With immunoSEQ multiplex PCR, TCR beta CDR3 was amplified across 54 Vbeta and 13 Jbeta. TCRdb reprocessed the immunoSEQ multiplex PCR reads with MiXCR, giving one entry per CDR3 protein. This repertoire shows over 200,000 distinct CDR3 sequences, 85% to 95% found once; its top ten account for 0.07% to 0.095%.

This clonotype was obtained from a human donor with multiple sclerosis. V usage is TRBV5-1 and J usage is TRBJ2-5; no definite D call. Sample: CD4+ T cells from PBMCs. CDR3 nucleotides: TGCGCCAGCAGCTTGGATCATGAGACCCAGTACTTC. This gives the protein CASSLDHETQYF.